This entry lists 27 T cell receptor beta chains sequenced from one sample in a study of Ad26.COV2.S vaccination and SARS-CoV-2 variants. Treatment specified: roughly 20 received Ad26.COV2.S at low or high dose, single or two shots; roughly 5 received placebo; per-sample allocation not given. Specimen acquisition occurred on day 63 following the initial vaccine or placebo injection. Repertoires were generated with immunoSEQ multiplex PCR, while TCRdb's copy carries only in-frame clones and drops some. The data contain 410,000 or so clones, about 90% of them singletons. Sample: peripheral blood, taken in a trial of Ad26.COV2.S vaccine versus placebo. The receptors come from a person aged 18-60 years who received the Ad26.COV2.S COVID-19 vaccine or a placebo.

The chain uses TRBV9 and TRBJ2-2; no reliable D call. Between the trimmed V and J ends, which lost 0 bases and 1 base, there was a span of 10 bases. CDR3 size: 16 residues. Germline CDR1 and CDR2: SGDLS and YYNGEE. As DNA, the CDR3 is TGTGCCAGCAGCGTAGGTAAAGAGATGAACACCGGGGAGCTGTTTTTT. It codes for CASSVGKEMNTGELFF.

This chain uses TRBV27 with TRBJ2-7, with 7 bases fitting TRBD1. V was pared by 6 bases and J by 3 bases, with 11 bases of the junction left unmatched. CDR1 and CDR2 (germline): MNHEY, SMNVEV (reference sequence). CDR3 length equals 15 residues. The CDR3 here is CASRPTQGPNYEQYF. Written as DNA, the CDR3 is TGTGCCAGCAGACCCACACAGGGGCCGAACTACGAGCAGTACTTC.

The V gene is TRBV7-6, the J gene TRBJ2-1; D unclear. Germline V gives CDR1 SGHVS, CDR2 FNYEAQ. The CDR3 totals 13 residues. V lost 2 bases and J lost 7, with 9 bases in between. The CDR3 DNA reads as TGTGCCAGCAGCTTACACGTAAAGAATGAGCAGTTCTTC. Its translation: CASSLHVKNEQFF. The entire variable domain, with the rest obtained from reference TRBV7-6 and TRBJ2-1, is as follows: GAGVSQSPRYKVTKRGQDVALRCDPISGHVSLYWYRQALGQGPEFLTYFNYEAQQDKSGLPNDRFSAERPEGSISTLTIQRTEQRDSAMYRCASSLHVKNEQFFGPGTRLTVL.

The genes are TRBV9 and TRBJ2-3; 8 nucleotides align to TRBD2. This CDR3 is 15 amino acids long. Germline-derived CDR1 and CDR2 are SGDLS and YYNGEE. The V gene end was trimmed by 5 bases and the J gene end by 5 bases; junction bases not matched to a gene: 10. CDR3 residues: CASRKSGGFGDTQYF. The CDR3 DNA follows: TGTGCCAGCAGAAAAAGCGGGGGCTTCGGAGATACGCAGTATTTT. The full variable domain, its missing parts supplied by reference TRBV9 and TRBJ2-3, is DSGVTQTPKHLITATGQRVTLRCSPRSGDLSVYWYQQSLDQGLQFLIQYYNGEERAKGNILERFSAQQFPDLHSELNLSSLELGDSALYFCASRKSGGFGDTQYFGPGTRLTVL.

This clone is a singleton in its sample. V and J are TRBV10-1 and TRBJ2-5, with TRBD1 identical over 7 bases. The V gene's germline CDR1 is WNHNN and CDR2 SYGVQD (reference sequence). The CDR3 extends over 14 amino acids. Germline trimming cut 10 bases from V and 2 bases from J; bases unmatched to any gene: 10. Written as DNA, the CDR3 is TGCGCCACGAGTCGGGACAGACAACAAGAGACCCAGTACTTC. Residues: CATSRDRQQETQYF.

The rearrangement joins TRBV4-3 to TRBJ2-1, with 9 bases that match TRBD2. The CDR3 spans 17 residues. V was clipped by 0 bases and J by 7 bases; unmatched bases: 10. The germline V gene encodes CDR1 LGHNA and CDR2 YSLEER. The CDR3 DNA sequence: TGCGCCAGCAGCCAAGATCTGGGTAGCGGGGGCCCAAATGAGCAGTTCTTC. Its translation is CASSQDLGSGGPNEQFF.

The chain uses TRBV6-1 and TRBJ1-2; tentatively, D is TRBD1 (5 bases). Germline lookup yields CDR1 MNHNS and CDR2 SASEGT. Trimming pared 2 bases from V and 1 base from J, leaving 14 bases between. The CDR3 length is 16 residues. In DNA, the CDR3 is TGTGCCAGCAGTGAAACGGGACCCCGATTTAACTATGGCTACACCTTC. Residues: CASSETGPRFNYGYTF.

The rearrangement joins TRBV9 to TRBJ1-1; D unresolved. Germline V gives CDR1 SGDLS, CDR2 YYNGEE. This CDR3 contains 16 residues. V was clipped by 5 bases and J by 4 bases, with 21 bases between them. CDR3 residues: CASSPSGSGIRTEAFF. The CDR3 nucleotides are TGTGCCAGCAGTCCAAGCGGCTCGGGGATTCGCACTGAAGCTTTCTTT.

This chain connects TRBV2 to TRBJ1-2; maybe TRBD1 (5 bases). The CDR3 totals 13 residues. Germline-derived CDR1 and CDR2 are SNHLY and FYNNEI. The ends were cut back, 7 bases at V and 3 bases at J, with 12 bases in the middle. As DNA, the CDR3 is TGTGCCAGCACCCTAGGGGAGGACTATGGCTACACCTTC. It encodes CASTLGEDYGYTF.

There are a few counts of this clone. The V and J genes are TRBV19 and TRBJ1-1; the D gene is possibly TRBD1 (5 bases). There are 13 residues in the CDR3. Germline lookup yields CDR1 LNHDA and CDR2 SQIVND (reference sequence). Trimming shortened V by 4 bases and J by 7 bases, and 13 bases separated the two germline ends. The CDR3 nucleotides are TGTGCCAGTAGTAAGCAGGGAGTAGGTGAAGCTTTCTTT. Amino acids: CASSKQGVGEAFF.

This chain's CDR3 is CSVGTGVKETQYF. The CDR3 DNA reads TGCAGCGTGGGGACAGGCGTGAAAGAGACCCAGTACTTC. V usage is TRBV29-1 and J usage is TRBJ2-5, with 8 bases matching TRBD1. In germline, CDR1 is SQVTM, CDR2 ANQGSEA. This CDR3 has 13 amino acids. Trimming at V came to 6 bases and at J to 3 bases, leaving 6 bases not matched to a gene.

This rearrangement joins TRBV27 to TRBJ2-7; 9 nucleotides line up with TRBD1. The CDR3 consists of 14 residues. In germline, CDR1 is MNHEY, CDR2 SMNVEV (reference sequence). Trimming cost V 5 bases and J 5 bases; bases outside gene matches: 7. CDR3 sequence: CASSHGTGINEQYF. Here the CDR3 DNA reads TGTGCCAGCAGTCACGGGACAGGGATTAACGAGCAGTACTTC.

The V gene is TRBV3-1 (or the pseudogene TRBV3-2), the J gene TRBJ2-1, with TRBD1 identical over 7 bases. The CDR3 sequence is 14 residues long. Germline V lookup: CDR1 LGHDT, CDR2 YNNKEL (reference sequence). After removal of 0 bases from V and 14 bases from J, the junction contained 10 bases not matched to a gene. CDR3 nucleotide sequence: TGTGCCAGCAGCCAAGAGCCACTCCCGGGACAGAAGTTCTTC. It is translated as CASSQEPLPGQKFF.

The V gene is TRBV18, the J gene TRBJ2-3; 8 nucleotides align to TRBD2. The V gene's germline CDR1 is KGHSH and CDR2 LQKENI. There are 15 residues in the CDR3. V was pared by 2 bases and J by 2 bases, with 3 bases of the junction left unmatched. The CDR3, as DNA: TGTGCCAGCTCACCAAGCGGGGGCCCCACAGATACGCAGTATTTT. Translating it yields CASSPSGGPTDTQYF.

This sequence joins TRBV4-3 and TRBJ1-2; 7 nucleotides line up with TRBD1. V gave up 1 base and J gave up 4 bases; unmatched junction bases: 6. CDR1 and CDR2 (germline): LGHNA, YSLEER. This CDR3 has 15 residues. As DNA, the CDR3 is TGCGCCAGCAGCCAAGGGGGACAGACCGGCTATGGCTACACCTTC. Encoded protein: CASSQGGQTGYGYTF.

This clone appeared a single time. V is TRBV7-9 and J is TRBJ2-2; D possibly matches TRBD1 or TRBD2 (5 bases each). The germline V gene has CDR1 SEHNR and CDR2 FQNEAQ (reference sequence). Between the trimmed V and J ends, which lost 5 bases and 5 bases, there was a span of 12 bases. The CDR3 contains 14 residues. DNA for the CDR3: TGTGCCAGCAGCCCTCGAGAGGGGACCGGGGAGCTGTTTTTT. This translates into CASSPREGTGELFF.

This rearrangement joins TRBV5-6 to TRBJ1-4; 9 bases align to TRBD1. V shed 4 bases, J shed 7 bases, and the junction held 5 bases outside the gene matches. Germline values: CDR1 SGHDT, CDR2 YYEEEE. CDR3 length: 14 amino acids. CDR3 in amino acids: CASSADRGGEKLFF. CDR3 nucleotides: TGTGCCAGCAGCGCGGACAGGGGTGGTGAAAAACTGTTTTTT.

V and J are TRBV24-1 and TRBJ1-2; D not resolved. Germline assignment: CDR1 KGHDR and CDR2 SFDVKD. The CDR3 has 13 amino acids. The germline V and J ends were trimmed by 5 bases and 7 bases, with 13 bases remaining between them. The CDR3 region is CATSVTVDGGYTF. Here the CDR3 DNA reads TGTGCCACCAGTGTAACGGTGGACGGTGGCTACACCTTC.

This chain connects TRBV12-5 to TRBJ2-7; D remains ambiguous. Trimming took off 1 base at V and 5 bases at J, with 6 bases between the two ends. The CDR3 covers 12 residues. Germline V gene sequence: CDR1 LGHNT, CDR2 FRNRAP. The CDR3 sequence: CASGLATNEQYF. DNA for the CDR3: TGTGCTAGTGGTTTGGCTACGAACGAGCAGTACTTC.

The chain's CDR3 is CASSKRGRQGNEQFF. The CDR3 DNA reads TGTGCCAGCAGCAAAAGGGGGAGACAGGGCAATGAGCAGTTCTTC. This chain links TRBV21-1 with TRBJ2-1; TRBD1, the table's D call, lacks a check against the DNA. TRBV21-1 is designated a pseudogene. The CDR3 runs 15 residues.

The CDR3 loop is CAWTGQGNTIYF. For the CDR3, the DNA is TGTGCCTGGACAGGGCAAGGAAACACCATATATTTT. The chain uses TRBV30 and TRBJ1-3; a weak D match, TRBD1 (5 bases). V gave up 4 bases and J gave up 4 bases, with 8 bases separating them. The CDR3 runs to 12 residues. Per the germline V gene, CDR1 is GTSNPN and CDR2 is SVGIG (reference sequence).

As to this clone: This same CDR3 is encoded by further DNA sequences in the sample. The chain couples TRBV15 to TRBJ2-7, with D perhaps matching TRBD2 (5 bases). V dropped 1 base and J dropped 6 bases, with 7 bases sitting between them. This CDR3 is built from 12 residues. Per germline, CDR1 LNHNV and CDR2 YYDKDF (reference sequence). CDR3 protein: CATSRGRREQYF. DNA of the CDR3: TGTGCCACCAGCAGAGGGAGGCGCGAGCAGTACTTC. The entire variable domain, with the rest obtained from reference TRBV15 and TRBJ2-7, is as follows: DAMVIQNPRYQVTQFGKPVTLSCSQTLNHNVMYWYQQKSSQAPKLLFHYYDKDFNNEADTPDNFQSRRPNTSFCFLDIRSPGLGDTAMYLCATSRGRREQYFGPGTRLTVT.

The rearrangement links TRBV5-4 to TRBJ2-7, with D perhaps TRBD1 (5 bases). Germline V gene sequence: CDR1 SGHNT, CDR2 YYREEE (reference sequence). The CDR3 length is 13 residues. V was shortened by 3 bases and J by 6 bases, with 13 bases between the two germline ends. The CDR3 DNA sequence: TGTGCCAGCAGCTCTTCAGGGCTTGGCGAGCAGTACTTC. Amino acid sequence: CASSSSGLGEQYF.

This rearrangement joins TRBV5-1 to TRBJ2-1; D is ambiguous. V lost 0 bases and J 4 bases, leaving 8 bases between the germline ends. CDR3 length: 14 residues. CDR1 and CDR2 (germline): SGHRS, YFSETQ. Here the CDR3 DNA reads TGCGCCAGCAGCTTGGAACCTCTTTACAATGAGCAGTTCTTC. Encoded protein: CASSLEPLYNEQFF.

This clone was counted at least ten times. The chain is built from TRBV12-5 and TRBJ1-1; 9 bases map to TRBD1. Germline values: CDR1 LGHNT, CDR2 FRNRAP. With V trimmed by 6 bases and J by 6 bases, 8 bases remained unmatched. This CDR3 comprises 14 residues. The CDR3: CASGETGGNAEAFF. In DNA, the CDR3 is TGTGCTAGTGGCGAGACAGGGGGTAATGCTGAAGCTTTCTTT. The variable domain in full, with the rest retrieved from reference TRBV12-5 and TRBJ1-1, is DARVTQTPRHKVTEMGQEVTMRCQPILGHNTVFWYRQTMMQGLELLAYFRNRAPLDDSGMPKDRFSAEMPDATLATLKIQPSEPRDSAVYFCASGETGGNAEAFFGQGTRLTVV.

This sequence joins TRBV5-6 and TRBJ2-5; D ambiguous. The germline V gene encodes CDR1 SGHDT and CDR2 YYEEEE. Trimming stripped 3 bases from V and 7 bases from J, with 19 bases between. The CDR3 extends over 15 amino acids. CDR3 coding DNA: TGTGCCAGCAGCTCCCCTACCGGGCCGACCGGGACCCAGTACTTC. Its translation: CASSSPTGPTGTQYF.

V is TRBV4-3 and J is TRBJ2-2, with TRBD1 as a possible D gene (5 bases). The CDR3 runs 15 residues. The germline V gene has CDR1 LGHNA and CDR2 YSLEER. V was cut by 0 bases and J by 6 bases, with 11 bases left in between. The CDR3 reads CASSQDQGYAGELFF. The CDR3 DNA follows: TGCGCCAGCAGCCAAGATCAGGGATACGCCGGGGAGCTGTTTTTT.